This TCR beta chain was sequenced during a study of blood T cell repertoires in COVID-19. Study overall: Italy, Spain and the United States were the sources of the convalescent and acute COVID-19 samples.

Per the original data handling: Amplifying reference gene primers gave estimates of nucleated cell counts. Data came from immunoSEQ multiplex PCR; TCRdb stores just in-frame clones and leaves some out. V and J calls and clone size follow that table, whereas D and trimming were derived from the DNA. The sample has 130,000 or so clones; more than 75% are singletons. The CDR3 consists of 17 residues. The junction had 17 bases not matched to a gene; V was cut back by 8 bases and J by 9 bases. CDR1 GTSNPN and CDR2 SVGIG come from the germline V gene (reference sequence). The V call is TRBV30, the J call TRBJ2-1; 15 bases match TRBD2. The receptor was isolated from a man between 65 and 85 years old with active COVID-19. The sequencing input was peripheral blood. The chain's CDR3 is CAVGTSGLAGGGFEQFF. CDR3 bases: TGTGCCGTGGGAACCTCCGGACTAGCGGGAGGGGGGTTTGAGCAGTTCTTC.